The next 9 T cell receptor beta chains were all read from a single sample in a study of technical replicates of blood from several donors. The data were produced by immunoSEQ multiplex PCR, yet TCRdb's version contains in-frame clones alone and is incomplete. The sample lists about 17,000 clones; around 90% were seen once. Sequencing was done on a sample of PBMCs. These receptor sequences come from a human donor in good health.

J is TRBJ2-3 and V is TRBV7-9; maybe TRBD2 (6 bases). Germline CDR1 is SEHNR and CDR2 is FQNEAQ (reference sequence). This CDR3 region has 12 residues. V lost 6 bases and J 7 bases, leaving 11 bases between the germline ends. The CDR3: CASSQEGYTQYF. The CDR3 nucleotides are TGTGCCAGCAGTCAGGAGGGTTATACGCAGTATTTT.

V is TRBV11-3 and J is TRBJ2-1; a possible D gene is TRBD2 (6 bases). Germline-derived CDR1 and CDR2 are SGHNT and YENEEA. Trimming pared 5 bases from V and 4 bases from J, leaving 15 bases between. This CDR3 has 15 amino acids. The CDR3 reads CASSPSVAGYNEQFF. The CDR3 region has the DNA TGTGCCAGCAGCCCTTCGGTTGCGGGATACAATGAGCAGTTCTTC.

The V gene is TRBV5-6, the J gene TRBJ2-7, with 7 nucleotides matching TRBD2. The germline gives CDR1 SGHDT, CDR2 YYEEEE. J was trimmed by 1 base and V by 4 bases; bases with no gene match: 5. The CDR3 consists of 14 residues. CDR3 sequence (DNA): TGTGCCAGCAGCGGAGCGGGAAGGTCCTACGAGCAGTACTTC. Translated, it gives CASSGAGRSYEQYF.

The chain couples TRBV29-1 to TRBJ2-5, with TRBD1 matching over 7 bases. The CDR3 runs to 12 residues. CDR1 and CDR2 from the germline V gene are SQVTM and ANQGSEA. With 7 bases clipped from V and 4 bases from J, the junction kept 6 bases outside the gene matches. The CDR3 DNA reads TGCAGCGGCGACAGGGTGGGAGAGACCCAGTACTTC. This codes for CSGDRVGETQYF.

The rearrangement joins TRBV2 to TRBJ1-6; D is unclear. V lost 8 bases and J lost 7, with 12 bases in between. From germline, CDR1 is SNHLY and CDR2 FYNNEI. The length of the CDR3 is 13 residues. The CDR3 region is CASPSSQNSPLHF. DNA for the CDR3: TGTGCCAGCCCGTCTTCTCAGAATTCACCCCTCCACTTT.

This clone was observed a single time. The rearrangement links TRBV11-2 to TRBJ2-7; 7 bases are a match to TRBD1. CDR3 length equals 15 residues. From germline, CDR1 is SGHAT and CDR2 FQNNGV. The ends lost 2 bases at V and 7 bases at J; junction bases unmatched: 11. CDR3 loop: CASSLMTQTGKEQYF. CDR3 coding DNA: TGTGCCAGCAGCTTAATGACTCAGACAGGGAAAGAGCAGTACTTC.

V is TRBV29-1 and J is TRBJ2-3; possible D gene TRBD1, 5 bases. The CDR3 extends over 15 amino acids. Germline CDR1 and CDR2: SQVTM and ANQGSEA. Between the trimmed V and J ends, which lost 2 bases and 0 bases, there was a span of 12 bases. This chain's CDR3 is CSVERTSSSTDTQYF. For the CDR3, the DNA is TGCAGCGTTGAACGGACATCCTCTAGCACAGATACGCAGTATTTT.

The rearrangement links TRBV4-1 to TRBJ1-2; 7 nucleotides agree with TRBD1. The CDR3 is made up of 14 amino acids. The junction had 6 bases not matched to a gene; V was cut back by 5 bases and J by 3 bases. Germline CDR1 and CDR2: MGHRA and YSYEKL. The CDR3, as DNA: TGCGCCAGCAGCTCGACTGGACAGGACTATGGCTACACCTTC. Its protein product is CASSSTGQDYGYTF.

Remarks on this clone: Other nucleotide sequences in the sample specify the same CDR3. The V gene is TRBV2, the J gene TRBJ1-1, with D maybe TRBD1 (6 bases). From germline, CDR1 is SNHLY and CDR2 FYNNEI. V lost 6 bases to trimming and J lost 1 base, with 15 bases between them. The CDR3 spans 15 residues. The CDR3 nucleotides are TGTGCCAGCAGGTCTCTGAGAGGGGGGAACACTGAAGCTTTCTTT. Translating gives CASRSLRGGNTEAFF.